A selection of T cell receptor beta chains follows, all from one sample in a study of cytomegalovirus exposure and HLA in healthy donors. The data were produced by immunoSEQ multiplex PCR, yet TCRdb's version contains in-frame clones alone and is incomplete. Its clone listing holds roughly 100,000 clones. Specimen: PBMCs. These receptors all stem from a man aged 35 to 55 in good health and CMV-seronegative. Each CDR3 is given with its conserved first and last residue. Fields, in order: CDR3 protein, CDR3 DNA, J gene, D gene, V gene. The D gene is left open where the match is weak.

CDR3aa: CASSLGGSTYNEQFF
CDR3nt: TGCGCCAGCAGCTTGGGCGGGAGCACCTACAATGAGCAGTTCTTC
j_gene: TRBJ2-1
d_gene: TRBD2
v_gene: TRBV5-1

CDR3aa: CASSVDSSYNEQFF
CDR3nt: TGCGCCAGCAGCGTAGATAGTTCCTACAATGAGCAGTTCTTC
j_gene: TRBJ2-1
d_gene: .
v_gene: TRBV9

CDR3aa: CATSRGSRQYNEKLFF
CDR3nt: TGTGCCACCAGCAGAGGGTCGAGACAGTATAATGAAAAACTGTTTTTT
j_gene: TRBJ1-4
d_gene: .
v_gene: TRBV15

CDR3aa: CASSEGVHNTDTQYF
CDR3nt: TGTGCCAGCAGCGAAGGGGTTCACAACACAGATACGCAGTATTTT
j_gene: TRBJ2-3
d_gene: .
v_gene: TRBV6-6

CDR3aa: CASSISSGGRDTQYF
CDR3nt: TGTGCCAGTAGTATCTCTAGCGGGGGGAGAGATACGCAGTATTTT
j_gene: TRBJ2-3
d_gene: TRBD2
v_gene: TRBV19

CDR3aa: CASRLQGSAFF
CDR3nt: TGCGCCAGCAGATTACAGGGTTCAGCTTTCTTT
j_gene: TRBJ1-1
d_gene: .
v_gene: TRBV5-1

CDR3aa: CATSRDPTAGNTIYF
CDR3nt: TGTGCCACCAGCAGAGACCCGACAGCAGGAAACACCATATATTTT
j_gene: TRBJ1-3
d_gene: .
v_gene: TRBV15

CDR3aa: CASSTLLTGAPRGLFDEQYF
CDR3nt: TGTGCCAGCAGCACATTACTGACAGGGGCCCCCAGAGGCCTGTTCGACGAGCAGTACTTC
j_gene: TRBJ2-7
d_gene: .
v_gene: TRBV21-1

CDR3aa: CASSLIGTSYNEQFF
CDR3nt: TGTGCCAGCAGCTTGATCGGGACTTCGTACAATGAGCAGTTCTTC
j_gene: TRBJ2-1
d_gene: .
v_gene: TRBV9

CDR3aa: CASSETRVTEAFF
CDR3nt: TGTGCCAGCAGCGAAACGAGGGTAACTGAAGCTTTCTTT
j_gene: TRBJ1-1
d_gene: .
v_gene: TRBV2

CDR3aa: CASSADRAGNTIYF
CDR3nt: TGTGCCAGCAGCGCGGACAGGGCTGGAAACACCATATATTTT
j_gene: TRBJ1-3
d_gene: TRBD1
v_gene: TRBV5-4

CDR3aa: CASSEVWTGGSDTQYF
CDR3nt: TGTGCCAGCAGTGAAGTTTGGACAGGGGGCTCGGATACGCAGTATTTT
j_gene: TRBJ2-3
d_gene: TRBD1
v_gene: TRBV6-1

CDR3aa: CASSQITSNTGELFF
CDR3nt: TGCGCCAGCAGCCAAATAACTTCGAACACCGGGGAGCTGTTTTTT
j_gene: TRBJ2-2
d_gene: .
v_gene: TRBV4-3

CDR3aa: CASRPGQGATNEKLFF
CDR3nt: TGTGCCAGCAGACCGGGACAGGGGGCAACTAATGAAAAACTGTTTTTT
j_gene: TRBJ1-4
d_gene: TRBD1
v_gene: TRBV15

CDR3aa: CASSLRPDRGGGYTF
CDR3nt: TGTGCCAGCAGCTTGAGGCCAGACAGGGGTGGGGGCTACACCTTC
j_gene: TRBJ1-2
d_gene: TRBD1
v_gene: TRBV5-5

CDR3aa: CASSITGIPYEQYF
CDR3nt: TGTGCCAGCAGTATCACAGGAATTCCCTACGAGCAGTACTTC
j_gene: TRBJ2-7
d_gene: .
v_gene: TRBV27

CDR3aa: CASSSSSGGRSEQYF
CDR3nt: TGTGCCAGCAGCTCCTCTTCGGGGGGGCGGTCCGAGCAGTACTTC
j_gene: TRBJ2-7
d_gene: TRBD2
v_gene: TRBV7-2

CDR3aa: CASSLESGGRADTQYF
CDR3nt: TGTGCCAGCAGCTTGGAGAGCGGGGGCCGAGCAGATACGCAGTATTTT
j_gene: TRBJ2-3
d_gene: TRBD2
v_gene: TRBV5-8

CDR3aa: CASSLVSTGVGNTEAFF
CDR3nt: TGTGCCAGCAGCTTAGTCTCGACGGGGGTCGGGAACACTGAAGCTTTCTTT
j_gene: TRBJ1-1
d_gene: .
v_gene: TRBV7-2

CDR3aa: CASSRLAGGETQYF
CDR3nt: TGTGCCAGCAGCCGACTAGCGGGGGGGGAGACCCAGTACTTC
j_gene: TRBJ2-5
d_gene: TRBD2
v_gene: TRBV6-6

CDR3aa: CASSLGVSGGLDTQYF
CDR3nt: TGTGCCAGCAGCTTAGGGGTGTCGGGGGGCCTTGATACGCAGTATTTT
j_gene: TRBJ2-3
d_gene: .
v_gene: TRBV11-2

CDR3aa: CASSLAWRGNTGELFF
CDR3nt: TGCGCCAGCAGCTTGGCGTGGAGGGGGAACACCGGGGAGCTGTTTTTT
j_gene: TRBJ2-2
d_gene: .
v_gene: TRBV5-1

CDR3aa: CASSPLGTKNTEAFF
CDR3nt: TGTGCCAGCTCACCCCTCGGGACAAAGAACACTGAAGCTTTCTTT
j_gene: TRBJ1-1
d_gene: .
v_gene: TRBV18

CDR3aa: CAISWQGERLYEQYF
CDR3nt: TGTGCCATTTCGTGGCAGGGCGAAAGACTTTACGAGCAGTACTTC
j_gene: TRBJ2-7
d_gene: .
v_gene: TRBV10-3

CDR3aa: CASSETGRDTIYF
CDR3nt: TGCGCCAGCAGTGAGACCGGTCGGGACACCATATATTTT
j_gene: TRBJ1-3
d_gene: .
v_gene: TRBV10-1

CDR3aa: CASSPATNEKLFF
CDR3nt: TGTGCCAGCAGCCCTGCAACTAATGAAAAACTGTTTTTT
j_gene: TRBJ1-4
d_gene: .
v_gene: TRBV7-8

CDR3aa: CASSRTSGSTYEQYF
CDR3nt: TGTGCCAGCTCACGGACTAGCGGGAGTACATACGAGCAGTACTTC
j_gene: TRBJ2-7
d_gene: TRBD2
v_gene: TRBV18

CDR3aa: CASRLQTDTQYF
CDR3nt: TGTGCCAGCAGGCTACAGACAGATACGCAGTATTTT
j_gene: TRBJ2-3
d_gene: .
v_gene: TRBV7-2

CDR3aa: CASSLSKTAGTEAFF
CDR3nt: TGTGCCAGCAGTTTATCTAAAACAGCCGGCACTGAAGCTTTCTTT
j_gene: TRBJ1-1
d_gene: .
v_gene: TRBV27

CDR3aa: CASSTGLAGVDTQYF
CDR3nt: TGTGCCAGCAGCACGGGACTAGCGGGAGTAGATACGCAGTATTTT
j_gene: TRBJ2-3
d_gene: TRBD2
v_gene: TRBV6-5

CDR3aa: CASSVGPGTNTEAFF
CDR3nt: TGTGCCAGCAGCGTAGGTCCCGGGACTAACACTGAAGCTTTCTTT
j_gene: TRBJ1-1
d_gene: .
v_gene: TRBV9

CDR3aa: CASSYETGTQYF
CDR3nt: TGTGCCAGCAGTTACGAAACGGGAACGCAGTATTTT
j_gene: TRBJ2-3
d_gene: .
v_gene: TRBV6-5

CDR3aa: CAWGTGGDTQYF
CDR3nt: TGTGCCTGGGGGACAGGGGGAGATACGCAGTATTTT
j_gene: TRBJ2-3
d_gene: TRBD1
v_gene: TRBV30

CDR3aa: CASSVPSRGGDGYTF
CDR3nt: TGTGCCAGCAGTGTACCTTCTAGGGGAGGTGATGGCTACACCTTC
j_gene: TRBJ1-2
d_gene: .
v_gene: TRBV28

CDR3aa: CASSFRSDTQYF
CDR3nt: TGTGCCAGCAGTTTCAGGTCAGATACGCAGTATTTT
j_gene: TRBJ2-3
d_gene: .
v_gene: TRBV27

CDR3aa: CASSLGDSLRRGYGYTF
CDR3nt: TGTGCCAGCAGCTTAGGAGACTCGCTCAGGAGGGGCTATGGCTACACCTTC
j_gene: TRBJ1-2
d_gene: .
v_gene: TRBV7-9

CDR3aa: CASSLVAGTGGYEQYF
CDR3nt: TGTGCCAGCAGCTTAGTCGCCGGGACAGGGGGCTACGAGCAGTACTTC
j_gene: TRBJ2-7
d_gene: TRBD1
v_gene: TRBV7-2

CDR3aa: CATSDRSPSYEQYF
CDR3nt: TGTGCCACCTCAGACAGAAGCCCCTCCTACGAGCAGTACTTC
j_gene: TRBJ2-7
d_gene: .
v_gene: TRBV28

CDR3aa: CASSFRLAGVDEQYF
CDR3nt: TGTGCCAGCAGCTTCCGCCTAGCGGGAGTCGACGAGCAGTACTTC
j_gene: TRBJ2-7
d_gene: TRBD2
v_gene: TRBV5-4

CDR3aa: CASKGLSNTGELFF
CDR3nt: TGCGCCAGCAAGGGGCTCTCGAACACCGGGGAGCTGTTTTTT
j_gene: TRBJ2-2
d_gene: .
v_gene: TRBV5-1

CDR3aa: CASSDPLAGVRGDTQYF
CDR3nt: TGCGCCAGCAGTGATCCCCTAGCGGGGGTTCGGGGAGATACGCAGTATTTT
j_gene: TRBJ2-3
d_gene: TRBD2
v_gene: TRBV10-2

CDR3aa: CASSLGGDEQYF
CDR3nt: TGTGCCAGCAGCCTCGGCGGGGACGAGCAGTACTTC
j_gene: TRBJ2-7
d_gene: .
v_gene: TRBV6-6

CDR3aa: CASSGLVSTDTQYF
CDR3nt: TGTGCCAGCAGCGGACTAGTTTCCACAGATACGCAGTATTTT
j_gene: TRBJ2-3
d_gene: TRBD2
v_gene: TRBV2

CDR3aa: CASSSSPGNGYTF
CDR3nt: TGCGCCAGCAGCTCCTCACCGGGGAATGGCTACACCTTC
j_gene: TRBJ1-2
d_gene: .
v_gene: TRBV5-1

CDR3aa: CASSPHRVITYGYTF
CDR3nt: TGTGCCAGCAGCCCGCACCGGGTTATTACTTATGGCTACACCTTC
j_gene: TRBJ1-2
d_gene: .
v_gene: TRBV9